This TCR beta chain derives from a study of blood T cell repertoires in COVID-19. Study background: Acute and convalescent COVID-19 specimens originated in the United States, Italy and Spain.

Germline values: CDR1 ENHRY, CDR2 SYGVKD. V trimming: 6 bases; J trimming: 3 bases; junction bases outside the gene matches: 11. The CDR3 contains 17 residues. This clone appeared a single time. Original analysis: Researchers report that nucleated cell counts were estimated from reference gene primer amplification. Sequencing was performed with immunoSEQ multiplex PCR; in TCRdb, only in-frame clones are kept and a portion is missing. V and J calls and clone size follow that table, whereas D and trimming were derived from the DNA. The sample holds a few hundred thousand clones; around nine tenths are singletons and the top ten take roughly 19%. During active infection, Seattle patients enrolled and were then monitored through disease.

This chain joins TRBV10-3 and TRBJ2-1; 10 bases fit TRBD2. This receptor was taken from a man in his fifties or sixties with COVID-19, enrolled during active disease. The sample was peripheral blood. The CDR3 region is CAIRPFQREGSYNEQFF. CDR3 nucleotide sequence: TGTGCCATCAGACCCTTTCAGCGGGAGGGGAGCTACAATGAGCAGTTCTTC.